A selection of T cell receptor beta chains follows, all from one sample in a study of T-cell memory formation after mild COVID-19. TCRdb passed the 5' RACE reads through MiXCR, listing each CDR3 protein once. Altogether 350,000 to 500,000 distinct CDR3 sequences are present, around 17% being singletons, with the ten largest covering 20% to 25%. Sequenced material: PBMCs or a T cell subset sorted from them (not recorded which). These receptors were taken from a man aged 18 to 29 who had mild COVID-19 (a few samples of this study predate the infection). Cell type and time point are not known. Both conserved end residues are part of each CDR3. The D gene is left open where the match is weak. For some rows the clone size is stated as once, few or many, or as a class when expanded; others skip it.

d_gene,abundance,v_gene,j_gene,CDR3nt,CDR3aa
TRBD1,few,TRBV5-4,TRBJ1-2,TGTGCCAGCAGCTTGGGAGGGGGCCGGAGCTATGGCTACACCTTC,CASSLGGGRSYGYTF
TRBD2,few,TRBV5-1,TRBJ2-3,TGCGCCAGCAGCTTGATCCGGAGCGGGGGGAACACAGATACGCAGTATTTT,CASSLIRSGGNTDTQYF
-,few,TRBV5-6,TRBJ2-7,TGTGCCAGCAGCTTTCAGGGGGGATACGAGCAGTACTTC,CASSFQGGYEQYF
TRBD2,few,TRBV5-1,TRBJ2-3,TGTGCCAGCAGCCCCTATGCGGGGGGCACAGATACGCAGTATTTT,CASSPYAGGTDTQYF
-,few,TRBV5-1,TRBJ2-5,TGCGCCAGCACCTGGACAAGCACTAAAGAGACCCAGTACTTC,CASTWTSTKETQYF
-,few,TRBV5-1,TRBJ2-5,TGCGCCAGCAGCTTTGATTTCCCACCACCCCAAGAGACCCAGTACTTC,CASSFDFPPPQETQYF
TRBD1,-,TRBV24-1,TRBJ2-1,TGTGCCAGTAACGCATGGGACAGCTCCTACAATGAGCAGTTCTTC,CASNAWDSSYNEQFF
TRBD1,many,TRBV6-2/TRBV6-3,TRBJ1-2,TGTGCCAGCAGTTACTCCCCCATCGACAGGGTTTCTGGCTACACCTTC,CASSYSPIDRVSGYTF
TRBD2,few,TRBV20-1,TRBJ2-1,TGCAGTGCTAGTCGGGGACTAGTGGGTGAGCAGTTCTTC,CSASRGLVGEQFF
-,few,TRBV28,TRBJ1-3,TGTGCCAGCAGACTGACCGGGAGCCTTGGGGGAAGCGCCATATATTTT,CASRLTGSLGGSAIYF
-,-,TRBV5-1,TRBJ2-3,TGCGCCAGCAGCGTCTCGAACACAGATACGCAGTATTTT,CASSVSNTDTQYF
-,few,TRBV9,TRBJ2-2,TGTGCCAGCAGCGGGGGGGTTCCCGGGGAGCTGTTTTTT,CASSGGVPGELFF
TRBD2,-,TRBV12-3/TRBV12-4,TRBJ2-7,TGTGCCAGCAGTTTAAGGGTAGCGGGGAAGGGGGAGCAGTACTTC,CASSLRVAGKGEQYF
-,-,TRBV7-9,TRBJ2-1,TGTGCCAGCAGCTTAGTTCCGGGCGTAGATTTGGTTGAGCAGTTCTTC,CASSLVPGVDLVEQFF
-,few,TRBV6-2/TRBV6-3,TRBJ1-2,TGTGCCAGCAGTTACGCGACAGTCGGTGGCTACACCTTC,CASSYATVGGYTF
-,few,TRBV12-3/TRBV12-4,TRBJ2-7,TGTGCCAGCAGTTTTTCCGGGACTGCCTACGAGCAGTACTTC,CASSFSGTAYEQYF
-,few,TRBV7-2,TRBJ2-3,TGTGCCAGCCGCGTATCAGCAGATACGCAGTATTTT,CASRVSADTQYF
TRBD2,-,TRBV18,TRBJ2-3,TGTGCCAGCTCACCTCGTAGCGGGAGCACAGATACGCAGTATTTT,CASSPRSGSTDTQYF
TRBD1,few,TRBV20-1,TRBJ2-3,TGCAGTGCTAGAGGAATTGGACAGGGGCGGACAGATACGCAGTATTTT,CSARGIGQGRTDTQYF
-,few,TRBV28,TRBJ2-4,TGTGCCAGCAGTTCCCTTGGGGGACCCAAAAACATTCAGTACTTC,CASSSLGGPKNIQYF
-,few,TRBV23-1,TRBJ1-6,TGCGCCAGCCCTTTGAGGCCCCGGGGTAATTCACCCCTCCACTTT,CASPLRPRGNSPLHF
TRBD2,few,TRBV12-3/TRBV12-4,TRBJ2-2,TGTGCCAGCAGCCGAGGACTAGCGGGGGGGAACACCGGGGAGCTGTTTTTT,CASSRGLAGGNTGELFF
-,-,TRBV20-1,TRBJ2-3,TGCAGTGGGCCTAGCACAGATACGCAGTATTTT,CSGPSTDTQYF
TRBD1,many,TRBV25-1,TRBJ2-2,TGTGCCACCCTTCGGGAAGGGACAGCTAACACCGGGGAGCTGTTTTTT,CATLREGTANTGELFF
-,-,TRBV6-6,TRBJ2-6,TGTGCCAGCAGAACCGTTACAGGGCCCGGGGCCAACGTCCTGACTTTC,CASRTVTGPGANVLTF